The T cell receptor beta chain under discussion was sequenced for a study of blood T cell repertoires in COVID-19. Using immunoSEQ multiplex PCR, the repertoire was profiled, and TCRdb retains in-frame clones only, with some absent. The sample gives some 160,000 clones, more than 75% of which show up once; 6.5% to 8.5% is in the top ten. All enrollees were about 18 to 90 years old and from approximately 25 US areas. Allocation to cohorts depended on clinical history reported by the participants. Two consecutive negative NP/OP PCR tests, clearance, or resolved symptoms defined Cohort 3 recovery. The germline V gene has CDR1 LNHNV and CDR2 YYDKDF (reference sequence). This CDR3 is built from 12 residues. V lost 2 bases, J lost 8 bases, and 9 bases lay in between.

Sequencing was carried out using PBMCs or T cells enriched from blood (not recorded which). J is TRBJ1-1 and V is TRBV15, with D perhaps TRBD1 (6 bases). The clonotype originates from a woman aged 45 to 65 who had recovered from COVID-19. The CDR3, as DNA: TGTGCCACCAGCAGACCTGACAGGGAAGCTTTCTTT. Translating it yields CATSRPDREAFF. The full variable domain, its missing parts supplied by reference TRBV15 and TRBJ1-1, is DAMVIQNPRYQVTQFGKPVTLSCSQTLNHNVMYWYQQKSSQAPKLLFHYYDKDFNNEADTPDNFQSRRPNTSFCFLDIRSPGLGDTAMYLCATSRPDREAFFGQGTRLTVV.